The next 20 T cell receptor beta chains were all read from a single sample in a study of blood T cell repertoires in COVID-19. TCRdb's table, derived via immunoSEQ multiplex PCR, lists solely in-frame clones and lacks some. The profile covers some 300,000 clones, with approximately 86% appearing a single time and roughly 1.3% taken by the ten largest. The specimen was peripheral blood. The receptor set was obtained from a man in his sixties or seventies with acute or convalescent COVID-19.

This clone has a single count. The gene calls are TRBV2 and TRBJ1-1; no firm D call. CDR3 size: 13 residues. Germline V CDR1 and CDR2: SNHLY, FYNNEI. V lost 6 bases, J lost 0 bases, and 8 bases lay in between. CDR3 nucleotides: TGTGCCAGCAGACCAAGCATGAACACTGAAGCTTTCTTT. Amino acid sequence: CASRPSMNTEAFF.

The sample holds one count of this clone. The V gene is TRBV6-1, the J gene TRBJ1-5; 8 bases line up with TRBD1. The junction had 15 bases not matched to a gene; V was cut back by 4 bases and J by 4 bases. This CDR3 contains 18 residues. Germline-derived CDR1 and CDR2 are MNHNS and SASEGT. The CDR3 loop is CASSGRTGTDVRNQPQHF. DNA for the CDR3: TGTGCCAGCAGTGGGCGGACAGGGACCGACGTTAGGAATCAGCCCCAGCATTTT.

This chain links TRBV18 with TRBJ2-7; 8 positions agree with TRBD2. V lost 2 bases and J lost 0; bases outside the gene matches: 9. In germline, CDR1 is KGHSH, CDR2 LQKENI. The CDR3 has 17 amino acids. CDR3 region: CASSPIQLADISYEQYF. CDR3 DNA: TGTGCCAGCTCACCAATACAACTAGCGGATATCTCCTACGAGCAGTACTTC.

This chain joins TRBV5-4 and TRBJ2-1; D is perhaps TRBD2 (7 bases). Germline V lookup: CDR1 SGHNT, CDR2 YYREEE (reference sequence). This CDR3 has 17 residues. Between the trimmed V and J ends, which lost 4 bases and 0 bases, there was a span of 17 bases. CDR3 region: CASSRRGGPSSYNEQFF. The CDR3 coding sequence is TGTGCCAGCAGCCGGAGGGGGGGCCCTAGCTCCTACAATGAGCAGTTCTTC.

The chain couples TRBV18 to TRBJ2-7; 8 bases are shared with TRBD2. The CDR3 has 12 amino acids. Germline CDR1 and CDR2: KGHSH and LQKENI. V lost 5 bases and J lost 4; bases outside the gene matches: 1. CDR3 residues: CASSTSGYEQYF. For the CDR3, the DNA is TGTGCCAGCTCAACTAGCGGTTACGAGCAGTACTTC.

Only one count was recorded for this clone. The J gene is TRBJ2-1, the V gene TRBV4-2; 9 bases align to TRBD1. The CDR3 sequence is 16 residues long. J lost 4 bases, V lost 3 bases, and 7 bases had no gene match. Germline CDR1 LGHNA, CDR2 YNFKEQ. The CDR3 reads CASSHISTGGYNEQFF. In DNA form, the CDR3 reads TGTGCCAGCAGCCATATCTCGACAGGGGGATACAATGAGCAGTTCTTC.

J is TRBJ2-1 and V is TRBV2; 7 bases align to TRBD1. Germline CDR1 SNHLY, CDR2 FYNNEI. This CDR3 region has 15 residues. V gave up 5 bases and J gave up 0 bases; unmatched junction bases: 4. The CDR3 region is CASSPRQGSYNEQFF. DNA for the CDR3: TGTGCCAGCAGTCCCCGACAGGGCTCCTACAATGAGCAGTTCTTC.

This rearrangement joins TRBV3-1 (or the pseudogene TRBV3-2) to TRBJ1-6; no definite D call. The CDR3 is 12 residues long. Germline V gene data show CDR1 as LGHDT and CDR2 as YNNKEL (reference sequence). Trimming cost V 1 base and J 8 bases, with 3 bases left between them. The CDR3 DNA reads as TGTGCCAGCAGCCAAGTAGATTCACCCCTCCACTTT. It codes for CASSQVDSPLHF.

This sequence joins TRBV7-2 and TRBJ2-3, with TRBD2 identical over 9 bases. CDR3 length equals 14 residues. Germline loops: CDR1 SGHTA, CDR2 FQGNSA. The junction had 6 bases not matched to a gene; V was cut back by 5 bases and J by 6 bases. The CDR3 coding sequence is TGTGCCAGCAGCCCGGGACTAGCCTCGGATACGCAGTATTTT. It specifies CASSPGLASDTQYF.

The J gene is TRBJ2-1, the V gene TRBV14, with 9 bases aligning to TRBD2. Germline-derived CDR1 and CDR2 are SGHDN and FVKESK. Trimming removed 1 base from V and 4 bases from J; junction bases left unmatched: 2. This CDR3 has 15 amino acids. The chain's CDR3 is CASSQGGGGYNEQFF. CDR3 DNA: TGTGCCAGCAGCCAAGGCGGGGGGGGATACAATGAGCAGTTCTTC.

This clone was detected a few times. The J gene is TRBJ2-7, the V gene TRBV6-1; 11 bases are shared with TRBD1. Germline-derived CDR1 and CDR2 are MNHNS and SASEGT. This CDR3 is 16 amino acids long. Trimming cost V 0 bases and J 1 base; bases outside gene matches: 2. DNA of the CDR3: TGTGCCAGCAGTGAAGCAGGGACAGGGGGGTCCTACGAGCAGTACTTC. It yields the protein CASSEAGTGGSYEQYF.

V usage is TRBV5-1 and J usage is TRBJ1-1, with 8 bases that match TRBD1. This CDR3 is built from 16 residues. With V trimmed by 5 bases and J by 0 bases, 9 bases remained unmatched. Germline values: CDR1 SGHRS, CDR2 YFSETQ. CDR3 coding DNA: TGCGCCAGCAGACCTGCCAGGGGGCCCATGAACACTGAAGCTTTCTTT. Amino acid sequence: CASRPARGPMNTEAFF. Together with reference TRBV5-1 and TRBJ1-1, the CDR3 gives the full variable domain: KAGVTQTPRYLIKTRGQQVTLSCSPISGHRSVSWYQQTPGQGLQFLFEYFSETQRNKGNFPGRFSGRQFSNSRSEMNVSTLELGDSALYLCASRPARGPMNTEAFFGQGTRLTVV.

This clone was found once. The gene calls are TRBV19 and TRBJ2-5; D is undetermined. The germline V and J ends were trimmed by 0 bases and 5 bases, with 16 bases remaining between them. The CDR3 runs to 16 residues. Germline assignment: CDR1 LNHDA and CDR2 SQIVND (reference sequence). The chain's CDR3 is CASSIDLWANRETQYF. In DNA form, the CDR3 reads TGTGCCAGTAGTATAGATCTCTGGGCGAACCGGGAGACCCAGTACTTC. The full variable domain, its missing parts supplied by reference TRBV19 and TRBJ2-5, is DGGITQSPKYLFRKEGQNVTLSCEQNLNHDAMYWYRQDPGQGLRLIYYSQIVNDFQKGDIAEGYSVSREKKESFPLTVTSAQKNPTAFYLCASSIDLWANRETQYFGPGTRLLVL.

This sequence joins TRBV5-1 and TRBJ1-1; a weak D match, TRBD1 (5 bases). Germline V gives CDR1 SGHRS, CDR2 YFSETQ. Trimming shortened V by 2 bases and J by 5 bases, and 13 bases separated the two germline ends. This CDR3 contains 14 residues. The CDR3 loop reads CASSLSREDTEAFF. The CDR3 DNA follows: TGCGCCAGCAGCTTATCCAGGGAGGATACTGAAGCTTTCTTT.

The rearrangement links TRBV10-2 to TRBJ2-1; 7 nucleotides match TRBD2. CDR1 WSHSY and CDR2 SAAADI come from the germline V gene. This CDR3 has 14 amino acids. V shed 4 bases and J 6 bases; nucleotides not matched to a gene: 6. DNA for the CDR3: TGCGCCAGCAGTGGATTGCTAGCGGTCAATGAGCAGTTCTTC. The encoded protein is CASSGLLAVNEQFF.

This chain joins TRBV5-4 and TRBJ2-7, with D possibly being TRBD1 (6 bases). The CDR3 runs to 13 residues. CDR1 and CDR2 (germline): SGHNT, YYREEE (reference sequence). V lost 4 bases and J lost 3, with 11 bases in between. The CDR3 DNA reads TGTGCCAGCAGCCACCAACAGGGCTACGAGCAGTACTTC. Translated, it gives CASSHQQGYEQYF.

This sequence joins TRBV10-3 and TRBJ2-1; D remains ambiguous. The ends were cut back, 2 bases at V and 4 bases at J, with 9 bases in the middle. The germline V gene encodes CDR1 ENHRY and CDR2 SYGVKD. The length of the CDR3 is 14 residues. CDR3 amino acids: CAISEDGGYNEQFF. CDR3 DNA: TGTGCCATCAGTGAGGATGGCGGTTACAATGAGCAGTTCTTC.

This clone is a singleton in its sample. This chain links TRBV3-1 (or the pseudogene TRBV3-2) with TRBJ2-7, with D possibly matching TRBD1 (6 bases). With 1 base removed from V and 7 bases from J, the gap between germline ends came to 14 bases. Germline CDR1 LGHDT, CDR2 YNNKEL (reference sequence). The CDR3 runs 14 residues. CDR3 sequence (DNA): TGTGCCAGCAGCCAAGGACCAGGGGCTCGGGAGCAGTACTTC. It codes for CASSQGPGAREQYF.

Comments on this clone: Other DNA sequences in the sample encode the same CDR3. CDR3 residues: CASSLRTGNQPQHF. Here the CDR3 DNA reads TGTGCCAGCAGCTTGAGGACAGGCAATCAGCCCCAGCATTTT. The V call is TRBV5-8, the J call TRBJ1-5; D perhaps matches TRBD1 (6 bases). The CDR3 length is 14 residues. The V gene's germline CDR1 is SGHTS and CDR2 YDEGEE. Between the trimmed V and J ends, which lost 1 base and 2 bases, there was a span of 7 bases.

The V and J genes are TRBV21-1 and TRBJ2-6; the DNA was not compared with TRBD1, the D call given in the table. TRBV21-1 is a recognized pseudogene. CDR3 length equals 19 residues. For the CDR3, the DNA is TGTGCCAGCAGCAAAGCTTTAGACAGGCGGCGGTTGGGGGCCAACGTCCTGACTTTC. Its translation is CASSKALDRRRLGANVLTF.